Described below is a single T cell receptor beta chain sequence and its context. This record belongs to a study of shared clonotypes between healthy human individuals. The method was immunoSEQ multiplex PCR; TCRdb's version includes in-frame clones alone and lacks a portion of them. The sample carries under 650,000 clones, 90% to 96% recorded once. This receptor was obtained from a woman in her twenties or thirties in good health. Source material: naive CD4+ T cells sorted from blood. Regarding subset: CD45RA+ positively selected.

CDR3 loop: CASSSVGTPSGSDTQYF. CDR3 nucleotides: TGTGCCAGCAGTTCCGTGGGGACTCCGAGCGGGTCAGATACGCAGTATTTT. The chain combines TRBV28 with TRBJ2-3; D perhaps matches TRBD2 (6 bases). Trimming pared 4 bases from V and 4 bases from J, leaving 21 bases between. CDR3 length equals 17 residues. CDR1 and CDR2 from the germline V gene are MDHEN and SYDVKM.